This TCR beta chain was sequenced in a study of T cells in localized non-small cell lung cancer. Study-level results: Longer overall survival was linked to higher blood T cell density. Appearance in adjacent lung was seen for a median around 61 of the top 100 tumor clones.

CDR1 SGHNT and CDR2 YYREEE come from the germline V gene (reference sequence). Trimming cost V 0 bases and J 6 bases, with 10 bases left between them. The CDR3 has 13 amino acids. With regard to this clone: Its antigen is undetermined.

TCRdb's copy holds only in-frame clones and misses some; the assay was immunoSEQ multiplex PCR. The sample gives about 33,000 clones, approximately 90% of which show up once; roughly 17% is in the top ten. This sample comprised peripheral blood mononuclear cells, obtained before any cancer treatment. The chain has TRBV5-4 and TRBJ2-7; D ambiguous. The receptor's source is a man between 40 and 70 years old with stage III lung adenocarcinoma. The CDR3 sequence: CASSLAGLGEQYF. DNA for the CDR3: TGTGCCAGCAGCTTGGCCGGGTTGGGCGAGCAGTACTTC.